The clone carrying this T cell receptor (beta chain) was seen many times. The second PCR ran roughly 7 to 12 cycles with a sample-barcoded 5' primer and J-beta primers. TCRdb redid the calling of the 5' RACE reads with MiXCR, one entry per CDR3 protein. The table lists 500,000 to 650,000 distinct CDR3 sequences, around 27% of them singletons. This CDR3 is 15 amino acids long. V shed 6 bases and J 2 bases; nucleotides not matched to a gene: 7. Germline CDR1 is SEHNR and CDR2 is FQNEAQ (reference sequence). This record comes from a study of blood T cells in healthy people across ages. These data are also associated with another study on T cells of mothers and their children.

The rearrangement joins TRBV7-9 to TRBJ1-2, with TRBD1 identical over 9 bases. The source of this sequence is a boy younger than 10 in good health. Sequencing used blood. Here the CDR3 DNA reads TGTGCCAGCAGTCTAGGACAGGGGCGGAACTATGGCTACACCTTC. It yields the protein CASSLGQGRNYGYTF.